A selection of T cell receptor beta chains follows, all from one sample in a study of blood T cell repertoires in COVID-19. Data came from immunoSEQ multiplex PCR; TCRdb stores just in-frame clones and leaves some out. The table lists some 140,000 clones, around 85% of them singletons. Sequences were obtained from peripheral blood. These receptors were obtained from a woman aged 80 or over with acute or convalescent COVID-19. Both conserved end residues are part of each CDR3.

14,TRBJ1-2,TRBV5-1,CASSPGQVPNGYTF
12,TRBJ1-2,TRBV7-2,CASSSRVYGYTF
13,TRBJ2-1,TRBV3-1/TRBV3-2,CASSQDRGNEQFF
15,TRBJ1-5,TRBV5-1,CASSLEGGRNQPQHF
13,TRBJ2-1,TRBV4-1,CASRPSMDNEQFF
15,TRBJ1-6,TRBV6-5,CASSTRQGSTSPLHF
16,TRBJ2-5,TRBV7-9,CASSPTGGEDRETQYF
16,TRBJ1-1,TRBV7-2,CASSKRPGTGNTEAFF
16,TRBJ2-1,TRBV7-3,CASSLESTSGGNEQFF
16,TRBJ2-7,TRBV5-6,CASSLLRTADRGEQYF
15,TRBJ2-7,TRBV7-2,CASSLQPSGQYEQYF
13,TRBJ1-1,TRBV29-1,CSGQTGANTEAFF